This T cell receptor (beta chain) is from a study of T cell responses to AZD1222 COVID-19 vaccine. The V segment lost 1 base and the J segment 6 bases; nucleotides outside the gene matches: 8. This CDR3 has 15 amino acids. CDR1 KGHSY and CDR2 FQNENV come from the germline V gene. The method was immunoSEQ multiplex PCR; TCRdb's version includes in-frame clones alone and lacks a portion of them. This table has approximately 130,000 clones, 88% appearing once. V gene TRBV16 combines with J gene TRBJ1-2, with TRBD1 matching over 7 bases. Sequencing was performed on peripheral blood, taken 28 days after the second AZD1222 dose. The sequence derives from an adult who received the AZD1222 COVID-19 vaccine. CDR3 DNA: TGTGCCAGCAGCCAATTATCCGACAGGGAGAATGGCTACACCTTC. Protein sequence: CASSQLSDRENGYTF.